The 28 T cell receptor beta chains given below trace back to one sample, sequenced in a study of Ad26.COV2.S vaccination and SARS-CoV-2 variants. Noted treatment: about 20 received Ad26.COV2.S at low or high dose, single or two shots; a few received placebo; per-sample allocation not given. Vaccine and placebo recipients were sampled on day 63 after the first injection. Here immunoSEQ multiplex PCR was the method, and the copy in TCRdb shows in-frame clones only, minus some. The table includes approximately 460,000 clones, 70% to 90% detected once. The input for sequencing was peripheral blood, taken in a trial of Ad26.COV2.S vaccine versus placebo. These receptors all come from a person between 18 and 65 years old who received the Ad26.COV2.S COVID-19 vaccine or a placebo.

This chain joins TRBV4-2 and TRBJ2-7; 7 nucleotides line up with TRBD1. The CDR3 consists of 15 residues. Germline V gene lookup returns CDR1 LGHNA and CDR2 YNFKEQ. Unmatched junction bases numbered 5, after V lost 1 base and J lost 2 bases. CDR3 DNA: TGTGCCAGCAGCCAAGGGGGACAGCTAACCTACGAGCAGTACTTC. It specifies CASSQGGQLTYEQYF.

There are a few counts of this clone. One end of the junction is discordant with germline, which a read error may explain. The V gene is TRBV7-7, the J gene TRBJ2-2; TRBD2 might be the D (6 bases). Germline assignment: CDR1 SSHAT and CDR2 FNYEAQ (reference sequence). The CDR3 has 14 residues. CDR3 sequence (DNA): TGTGCTAGCAGCTTAGCGGCGAACACCGGGGAGCTGTTTTTT. Its translation is CASSLAANTGELFF.

The chain links TRBV2 to TRBJ1-1; 7 positions agree with TRBD1. Germline V gives CDR1 SNHLY, CDR2 FYNNEI. This CDR3 has 13 residues. V lost 4 bases to trimming and J lost 6 bases; unmatched junction nucleotides: 5. The CDR3 DNA is TGTGCCAGCAGTGGACAGGGTATGGCTGAAGCTTTCTTT. Residues: CASSGQGMAEAFF.

The chain links TRBV4-3 to TRBJ1-5; 8 bases map to TRBD1. The junction had 7 bases not matched to a gene; V was cut back by 3 bases and J by 6 bases. Germline V gives CDR1 LGHNA, CDR2 YSLEER. The CDR3 runs 15 residues. CDR3 region: CASSQVQGESQPQHF. Written as DNA, the CDR3 is TGCGCCAGCAGCCAGGTACAGGGGGAGTCTCAGCCCCAGCATTTT.

The chain employs TRBV25-1 and TRBJ1-1; D is ambiguous. Germline CDR1 is MGHDK and CDR2 is SYGVNS. The CDR3 extends over 12 amino acids. Trimming took 4 bases from V and 8 from J, leaving 11 bases between them. CDR3 sequence: CASSVGPSEAFF. Written as DNA, the CDR3 is TGTGCCAGCAGTGTTGGGCCCTCAGAAGCTTTCTTT. Filled out from reference TRBV25-1 and TRBJ1-1, the complete variable domain reads EADIYQTPRYLVIGTGKKITLECSQTMGHDKMYWYQQDPGMELHLIHYSYGVNSTEKGDLSSESTVSRIRTEHFPLTLESARPSHTSQYLCASSVGPSEAFFGQGTRLTVV.

The table lists this clone with a count of one. J is TRBJ2-7 and V is TRBV5-8; maybe TRBD2 (6 bases). The CDR3 has 15 residues. Trimming stripped 4 bases from V and 7 bases from J, with 21 bases between. Germline V gives CDR1 SGHTS, CDR2 YDEGEE. CDR3: CASSKGTAPLGEQYF. The CDR3 nucleotides are TGTGCCAGCAGCAAGGGGACTGCTCCCTTGGGAGAGCAGTACTTC.

The chain is built from TRBV6-1 and TRBJ2-5; TRBD1 agrees at 7 bases. J gave up 3 bases and V 3 bases, and 7 bases lay outside the gene matches. Germline V gene lookup returns CDR1 MNHNS and CDR2 SASEGT. This CDR3 is built from 15 residues. The CDR3 loop reads CASSESQGVEETQYF. CDR3 in DNA: TGTGCCAGCAGTGAGAGTCAGGGGGTTGAAGAGACCCAGTACTTC.

The CDR3 nucleotides are TGTGCCAGCAGTTTATTGCAGGGAGGGAGTAACAACTATGGCTACACCTTC. Amino acids: CASSLLQGGSNNYGYTF. The chain employs TRBV27 and TRBJ1-2, with D perhaps TRBD1 (5 bases). V lost 1 base and J 2 bases, leaving 17 bases between the germline ends. Germline V gives CDR1 MNHEY, CDR2 SMNVEV (reference sequence). This CDR3 region has 17 residues.

The rearrangement links TRBV28 to TRBJ1-1, with 7 bases lining up with TRBD1. J gave up 0 bases and V 3 bases, and 10 bases lay outside the gene matches. This CDR3 spans 17 amino acids. CDR1 is MDHEN, CDR2 SYDVKM, per germline. The CDR3 is CASSFPSADRMNTEAFF. CDR3 bases: TGTGCCAGCAGTTTCCCCTCCGCGGACAGGATGAACACTGAAGCTTTCTTT.

The chain couples TRBV3-1 (or the pseudogene TRBV3-2) to TRBJ2-7; TRBD2 might be the D (6 bases). The CDR3 sequence is 18 residues long. Germline V gene lookup returns CDR1 LGHDT and CDR2 YNNKEL (reference sequence). With 4 bases removed from V and 6 bases from J, the gap between germline ends came to 28 bases. CDR3 nucleotide sequence: TGTGCCAGCAGCCCAAGGGGCACCGTGGGTGGGAGGCTGGGCGAGCAGTACTTC. Its protein product is CASSPRGTVGGRLGEQYF.

CDR3 in DNA: TGCAGTGCTAGTGGTCAGATTAATGAAAAACTGTTTTTT. Translating it yields CSASGQINEKLFF. The chain combines TRBV20-1 with TRBJ1-4; no reliable D call. This CDR3 spans 13 amino acids. Germline CDR1 is DFQATT and CDR2 is SNEGSKA (reference sequence). Trimming pared 3 bases from V and 4 bases from J, leaving 9 bases between.

The chain combines TRBV5-4 with TRBJ2-2; 9 nucleotides align to TRBD2. The CDR3 contains 14 residues. Germline CDR1 is SGHNT and CDR2 is YYREEE (reference sequence). V shed 3 bases and J 6 bases; nucleotides not matched to a gene: 3. This chain's CDR3 is CASSSGLAPGELFF. Written as DNA, the CDR3 is TGTGCCAGCAGCTCGGGACTAGCCCCCGGGGAGCTGTTTTTT.

The CDR3 sequence: CASRMGDLPYEQYF. The CDR3 DNA follows: TGTGCCAGCAGAATGGGGGACCTTCCCTACGAGCAGTACTTC. The chain combines TRBV6-5 with TRBJ2-7; D tentatively reads TRBD1 or TRBD2 (5 bases each). V lost 6 bases and J lost 2, with 14 bases in between. This CDR3 has 14 residues. Germline CDR1 and CDR2: MNHEY and SVGAGI.

J is TRBJ2-1 and V is TRBV15; no clear D. The CDR3 totals 13 residues. Trimming pared 0 bases from V and 10 bases from J, leaving 10 bases between. Germline CDR1 and CDR2: LNHNV and YYDKDF (reference sequence). CDR3 bases: TGTGCCACCAGCAGAGATCGAGGCAGAGAGCAGTTCTTC. This gives the protein CATSRDRGREQFF.

The chain links TRBV12-5 to TRBJ1-1, with 8 positions matching TRBD1. CDR3 length equals 12 residues. V lost 5 bases, J lost 7 bases, and 3 bases stayed unmatched. Germline values: CDR1 LGHNT, CDR2 FRNRAP. The CDR3 sequence is CASGDDRGEAFF. The DNA for the CDR3 is TGTGCTAGTGGTGACGACAGGGGTGAAGCTTTCTTT.

The genes are TRBV12-3 or TRBV12-4 and TRBJ2-1; D is unresolved. Trimming pared 0 bases from V and 6 bases from J, leaving 6 bases between. CDR3 size: 13 residues. The CDR3 reads CASSLAQGNEQFF. In nucleotides, the CDR3 is TGTGCCAGCAGTTTAGCGCAAGGCAATGAGCAGTTCTTC.

In DNA, the CDR3 is TGCGCCAGCAGCAGGCAGAAAGTAGCGGGGGGCTTTACTCGACGAAAAAATGAGCAGTTCTTC. This gives the protein CASSRQKVAGGFTRRKNEQFF. The rearrangement uses TRBV5-1 and TRBJ2-1, with 10 bases that match TRBD2. Trimming removed 4 bases from V and 7 bases from J; junction bases left unmatched: 26. The germline gives CDR1 SGHRS, CDR2 YFSETQ. The CDR3 is made up of 21 amino acids.

This clone was seen just once. The rearrangement uses TRBV4-2 and TRBJ1-2, with 7 bases lining up with TRBD1. Per germline, CDR1 LGHNA and CDR2 YNFKEQ. J was trimmed by 3 bases and V by 1 base; bases with no gene match: 5. The CDR3 totals 15 residues. CDR3 amino acids: CASSQVGRGDYGYTF. The CDR3 DNA reads as TGTGCCAGCAGCCAAGTCGGCAGGGGGGACTATGGCTACACCTTC.

V gene TRBV11-2 combines with J gene TRBJ1-5; D remains unclear. Germline values: CDR1 SGHAT, CDR2 FQNNGV. V shed 2 bases and J shed 3 bases, with 5 bases lying between them. This CDR3 comprises 13 residues. CDR3 protein: CASSLFHNQPQHF. CDR3 DNA sequence: TGTGCCAGCAGCTTATTCCACAATCAGCCCCAGCATTTT.

The chain employs TRBV6-5 and TRBJ1-1; D possibly corresponds to TRBD1 (6 bases). The CDR3 extends over 15 amino acids. The V end was cut by 2 bases, the J end by 1 base, with 11 bases between. Germline V gene lookup returns CDR1 MNHEY and CDR2 SVGAGI. CDR3 nucleotides: TGTGCCAGCAGTTACACCGGGACAACGAACACTGAAGCTTTCTTT. Translated: CASSYTGTTNTEAFF.

The rearrangement uses TRBV19 and TRBJ2-1; TRBD2 matches at 10 bases. Germline lookup yields CDR1 LNHDA and CDR2 SQIVND (reference sequence). Losses at the gene ends were 3 bases for V and 0 bases for J; bases not matched to a gene: 11. The length of the CDR3 is 19 residues. CDR3 protein: CASSISASGGPSSYNEQFF. The DNA of the CDR3 is TGTGCCAGTAGTATTTCCGCTAGCGGGGGCCCGAGCTCCTACAATGAGCAGTTCTTC.

V gene TRBV11-3 combines with J gene TRBJ2-3, with 7 bases identical to TRBD1. J gave up 1 base and V 5 bases, and 6 bases lay outside the gene matches. Germline CDR1 SGHNT, CDR2 YENEEA. The CDR3 has 15 residues. The CDR3 spells CASSLGQWGTDTQYF. The CDR3 DNA reads as TGTGCCAGCAGCCTGGGACAGTGGGGCACAGATACGCAGTATTTT.

The rearrangement links TRBV18 to TRBJ2-1, with D possibly TRBD1 on 5 matching bases. The CDR3 length is 15 residues. Per the germline V gene, CDR1 is KGHSH and CDR2 is LQKENI. The V and J ends lost 4 bases and 0 bases respectively, with 10 bases between them. The CDR3 nucleotides are TGTGCCAGCTCACGCCCAGGGTTCTCCTACAATGAGCAGTTCTTC. Translated: CASSRPGFSYNEQFF. The whole variable domain, remainder taken from reference TRBV18 and TRBJ2-1, is NAGVMQNPRHLVRRRGQEARLRCSPMKGHSHVYWYRQLPEEGLKFMVYLQKENIIDESGMPKERFSAEFPKEGPSILRIQQVVRGDSAAYFCASSRPGFSYNEQFFGPGTRLTVL.

V gene TRBV30 combines with J gene TRBJ2-7, with 8 positions matching TRBD2. Germline CDR1 reads GTSNPN; CDR2 reads SVGIG (reference sequence). The trim removed 5 bases at V and 3 bases at J, leaving 6 bases unmatched. This CDR3 has 13 amino acids. The CDR3 loop is CAWDGGAFYEQYF. For the CDR3, the DNA is TGTGCCTGGGACGGGGGGGCATTCTACGAGCAGTACTTC.

The V and J genes are TRBV28 and TRBJ2-3; 8 nucleotides agree with TRBD2. This CDR3 contains 14 residues. Germline V CDR1 and CDR2: MDHEN, SYDVKM. Trimming at V came to 1 base and at J to 3 bases, leaving 0 bases not matched to a gene. DNA for the CDR3: TGTGCCAGCAGTTTATCGGGAGGGACAGATACGCAGTATTTT. Translation: CASSLSGGTDTQYF.

J is TRBJ2-7 and V is TRBV6-5; 10 bases are shared with TRBD1. Germline trimming cut 5 bases from V and 7 bases from J; bases unmatched to any gene: 11. Germline-derived CDR1 and CDR2 are MNHEY and SVGAGI. CDR3 length equals 15 residues. The CDR3 region is CASSTSGTGVREQYF. The DNA for the CDR3 is TGTGCCAGCAGTACATCCGGGACAGGGGTTCGGGAGCAGTACTTC.

V gene TRBV7-9 combines with J gene TRBJ1-2; D is ambiguous. There are 16 residues in the CDR3. The germline V gene has CDR1 SEHNR and CDR2 FQNEAQ (reference sequence). The V end was cut by 3 bases, the J end by 3 bases, with 17 bases between. The CDR3 here is CASSFFPRAPDYGYTF. CDR3 coding DNA: TGTGCCAGCAGCTTTTTCCCCCGGGCGCCCGACTATGGCTACACCTTC.

J is TRBJ2-2 and V is TRBV2; 11 bases line up with TRBD1. CDR3 length: 15 residues. Trimming at V came to 3 bases and at J to 5 bases, leaving 2 bases not matched to a gene. CDR1 and CDR2 (germline): SNHLY, FYNNEI. CDR3 DNA: TGTGCCAGCAGTGACCGGGACAGGGGGACCGGGGAGCTGTTTTTT. Translated: CASSDRDRGTGELFF.